The rows below give T cell receptor beta chains drawn from one sample of a study of T cells expressing NK-cell markers. TCRdb reanalyzed the 5' RACE reads and collapses them to one entry per CDR3 protein, without DNA. Its clone listing holds about 150,000 distinct CDR3 sequences. Sequencing was carried out using blood T cells: a sorted CD56 or NKG2C T cell subset, CD4+ or CD8+ T cells, or bulk PBMC T cells (not recorded which). These receptors were collected from a woman aged 45-65 years in good health. Both conserved end residues are part of each CDR3. Fields, in order: V gene, J gene, CDR3 protein.

TRBV11-3	TRBJ2-1	CASSLEGGRYSYNEQFF
TRBV4-1	TRBJ2-1	CASSQTGGYNEQFF
TRBV4-1	TRBJ2-3	CASSQDRGSGADTQYF
TRBV29-1	TRBJ2-7	CSVSPGHTSSYEQYF
TRBV6-5	TRBJ2-2	CASSKTGELFF
TRBV27	TRBJ2-7	CASSLFPPSGGLYEQYF
TRBV4-1	TRBJ1-1	CASSQEWGREAFF
TRBV3-1	TRBJ2-6	CASTIGTHGSGANVLTF
TRBV12-3/TRBV12-4	TRBJ2-7	CASRLGVYEQYF
TRBV7-8	TRBJ2-1	CASSRQYNEQFF